Described below is a single T cell receptor (beta chain) sequence and its context. The repertoire was sequenced with immunoSEQ multiplex PCR; TCRdb's copy has only in-frame clones and lacks some. The data show over 85,000 clones, approximately 82% seen once. This sample stems from a study of blood T cell repertoires in COVID-19. The CDR3 length is 13 residues. Germline loops: CDR1 SGHRS, CDR2 YFSETQ. With V trimmed by 5 bases and J by 1 base, 3 bases remained unmatched. This TCR was recovered from an elderly woman with acute or convalescent COVID-19. This chain joins TRBV5-1 and TRBJ2-7; 7 bases are shared with TRBD1. The specimen was peripheral blood. The CDR3 loop is CASRAGGSYEQYF. DNA of the CDR3: TGCGCCAGCAGGGCAGGGGGTTCCTACGAGCAGTACTTC.